Listed below are T cell receptor beta chains from one sample, sequenced in a study of blood T cell repertoires in COVID-19. Sequencing used immunoSEQ multiplex PCR; TCRdb keeps in-frame clones, though not all of them. The data show roughly 410,000 clones, 70% to 90% seen once. The source material was peripheral blood. The receptors shown here come from a woman aged 55-69 years with COVID-19, enrolled during active disease. Both conserved end residues are part of each CDR3. D genes are given only for firm matches. Rows give clone size only sometimes, using once, few, many, or a class for an expanded clone.

>.|.|TRBJ1-4|TRBV15
TGTGCCACCCGACAGTCTGCAACTAATGAAAAACTGTTTTTT
CATRQSATNEKLFF
>once|TRBD1|TRBJ2-5|TRBV18
TGTGCCAGCTCACAAGAGACAGGGGTACAGACCCAGTACTTC
CASSQETGVQTQYF
>.|TRBD1|TRBJ1-5|TRBV27
TGTGCCAGCAGTTTGACAGGGGGCGGCAATCAGCCCCAGCATTTT
CASSLTGGGNQPQHF
>.|TRBD1|TRBJ1-1|TRBV3-1/TRBV3-2
TGTGCCAGTAGGGGGCTGGGGACTGAAGCTTTCTTT
CASRGLGTEAFF
>.|TRBD2|TRBJ2-1|TRBV28
TGTGCCAGCAGTTCAGCCGGGACTAGCGGGGGGCGAGAGCAGTTCTTC
CASSSAGTSGGREQFF
>.|TRBD1|TRBJ1-4|TRBV19
TGTGCCAGTACCTACAGGGGGACAAGAACTAATGAAAAACTGTTTTTT
CASTYRGTRTNEKLFF
>.|.|TRBJ1-1|TRBV6-5
TGTGCCAGCAGTTCAGGGCGTGAAGCTTTCTTT
CASSSGREAFF
>.|.|TRBJ1-2|TRBV18
TGTGCCAGCTCACCACCGACACCTTCATGGGGCTACACCTTC
CASSPPTPSWGYTF
>.|TRBD1|TRBJ2-7|TRBV27
TGTGCCAGCAGTTTGGGGTTCGCGGGGACAGGGGGGCACGAGCAGTACTTC
CASSLGFAGTGGHEQYF
>.|.|TRBJ1-2|TRBV19
TGTGCCAGTAGTATGGGACTAAACTATGGCTACACCTTC
CASSMGLNYGYTF
>.|.|TRBJ2-3|TRBV11-2
TGTGCCAGCAGCTGGGCCAGCACAGATACGCAGTATTTT
CASSWASTDTQYF
>.|.|TRBJ2-5|TRBV5-8
TGTGCCAGCAGCCAAACGGGACTCACGGGAGAGACCCAGTACTTC
CASSQTGLTGETQYF
>.|TRBD1|TRBJ2-3|TRBV6-4
TGTGCCAGCAGTGGTACCGGGACAGGGACAGATACGCAGTATTTT
CASSGTGTGTDTQYF
>.|.|TRBJ2-2|TRBV7-8
TGTGCCAGCAGGCAGGGCGGGGAGCTGTTTTTT
CASRQGGELFF
>.|.|TRBJ1-5|TRBV7-8
TGTGCCAGCAGCTATGGGGGGGGCAATCAGCCCCAGCATTTT
CASSYGGGNQPQHF
>.|TRBD2|TRBJ2-3|TRBV24-1
TGTGCCACCAGAGTAGCGGGGGGAGATACGCAGTATTTT
CATRVAGGDTQYF
>.|TRBD1|TRBJ2-5|TRBV6-4
TGTGCCAGCACCTTGGAACAGGGGCAAGGGGAGACCCAGTACTTC
CASTLEQGQGETQYF
>.|TRBD1|TRBJ2-5|TRBV6-6
TGTGCCAGCTCCAACAGGGGCCAAGAGACCCAGTACTTC
CASSNRGQETQYF
>.|TRBD1|TRBJ1-1|TRBV14
TGTGCCAGCAGCCAACGACAGGGGTTCGTTCCTGAAGCTTTCTTT
CASSQRQGFVPEAFF
>.|TRBD1|TRBJ1-1|TRBV2
TGTGCCAGCAGTGACAGGGGGAGCGCTGAAGCTTTCTTT
CASSDRGSAEAFF
>.|.|TRBJ2-5|TRBV28
TGTGCCAGCAGTTTCCCCCGACGCGGGGCAAACCGGCGGGGCCAAGAGACCCAGTACTTC
CASSFPRRGANRRGQETQYF
>few|TRBD2|TRBJ2-3|TRBV4-2
TGTGCCAGCAGCCAGGGGCTAGCGGGGAAAACAGATACGCAGTATTTT
CASSQGLAGKTDTQYF
>once|TRBD1|TRBJ1-1|TRBV4-1
TGCGCCAGCAGCGCCCGGGACAGGGGAACCACTGAAGCTTTCTTT
CASSARDRGTTEAFF
>.|.|TRBJ2-2|TRBV7-2
TGTGCCAGCAGCCCCCGGAGAAGGGGCGGGGAGCTGTTTTTT
CASSPRRRGGELFF
>.|TRBD1|TRBJ1-4|TRBV5-5
TGTGCCAGCAGCAAACCAACCGGGACAGGGAATGAAAAACTGTTTTTT
CASSKPTGTGNEKLFF
>.|.|TRBJ2-6|TRBV7-3
TGTGCCAGCACCCTCTATCCAGGGGCCAACGTCCTGACTTTC
CASTLYPGANVLTF
>.|.|TRBJ1-4|TRBV3-1/TRBV3-2
TGTGCCAGCAGCCAATATTCCGGGGGTGCAACTAATGAAAAACTGTTTTTT
CASSQYSGGATNEKLFF
>once|TRBD1|TRBJ1-1|TRBV18
TGTGCCAGCTCACCAACGGGACAGGGTAGGGAAGCTTTCTTT
CASSPTGQGREAFF
>.|TRBD1|TRBJ2-6|TRBV7-9
TGTGCCAGCAGCCCCCAGACAGGGGACTCTGGGGCCAACGTCCTGACTTTC
CASSPQTGDSGANVLTF
>.|TRBD1|TRBJ1-1|TRBV29-1
TGCAGCGCATATGGGACAGGGGTCAACACTGAAGCTTTCTTT
CSAYGTGVNTEAFF
>.|.|TRBJ2-1|TRBV6-5
TGTGCCACCAACAGATATCAGTACAATGAGCAGTTCTTC
CATNRYQYNEQFF
>.|TRBD1|TRBJ2-3|TRBV6-6
TGTGCCAGCAGACTTGGACAGGGGTCAGATACGCAGTATTTT
CASRLGQGSDTQYF
>.|.|TRBJ1-1|TRBV27
TGTGCCAGCAACCCAAGTCTAGTTGGCACTGAAGCTTTCTTT
CASNPSLVGTEAFF
>once|.|TRBJ1-1|TRBV19
TGTGCCAGTAGTATAGTGGCAGTAGCGAACACTGAAGCTTTCTTT
CASSIVAVANTEAFF
>.|.|TRBJ2-3|TRBV29-1
TGCACCTTAAAAACGGTCGGGAGCACAGATACGCAGTATTTT
CTLKTVGSTDTQYF
>.|TRBD1|TRBJ1-3|TRBV2
TGTGCCAAACAGCCCCGACAGGGAGGAAACACCATATATTTT
CAKQPRQGGNTIYF
>few|.|TRBJ1-4|TRBV5-1
TGCGCCAGCAGCCTCACAACGGAAAAACTGTTTTTT
CASSLTTEKLFF
>.|TRBD1|TRBJ1-1|TRBV11-2
TGTGCCAGCAGCTCACAGGGGTCGAACACTGAAGCTTTCTTT
CASSSQGSNTEAFF
>.|.|TRBJ2-3|TRBV12-3/TRBV12-4
TGTGCCAGCAGCACTAAAATCGATACGCAGTATTTT
CASSTKIDTQYF
>.|TRBD2|TRBJ2-5|TRBV5-1
TGCGCCAGCAGCTTCCCCTCTAGCGGGGGGGGCCGTGAGACCCAGTACTTC
CASSFPSSGGGRETQYF
>few|TRBD1|TRBJ1-1|TRBV6-5
TGTGCCAGCAGTTTTGACAGGGGGTCGAACACTGAAGCTTTCTTT
CASSFDRGSNTEAFF
>.|.|TRBJ1-6|TRBV2
TGTGCCAGCATGGCCAGTTATAATTCACCCCTCCACTTT
CASMASYNSPLHF
>.|TRBD1|TRBJ2-5|TRBV3-1/TRBV3-2
TGTGCCAGCAAGAGCAGGGGGTCGGTGCGTGAGACCCAGTACTTC
CASKSRGSVRETQYF
>.|TRBD1|TRBJ2-3|TRBV11-2
TGTGCCAGCAGCCGAGGCCGACAGGGTTCAGATACGCAGTATTTT
CASSRGRQGSDTQYF
>.|.|TRBJ1-2|TRBV3-1/TRBV3-2
TGTGCCAGCAGCCAAGTTCACACAGGAACCCTCGCCATGATAAGCTACACCTTC
CASSQVHTGTLAMISYTF
>once|.|TRBJ1-3|TRBV3-1/TRBV3-2
TGTGCCAGCAGCCAAGGAGGCTCTGGAAACACCATATATTTT
CASSQGGSGNTIYF
>.|TRBD2|TRBJ2-4|TRBV11-3
TGTGCCAGCAGTCCCGGGGGGGCCGTAGCCAAAAACATTCAGTACTTC
CASSPGGAVAKNIQYF
>.|TRBD2|TRBJ2-7|TRBV5-1
TGCGCCAGCAGCTTGGGTCGAGCGGGGAGCTCCTACGAGCAGTACTTC
CASSLGRAGSSYEQYF
>.|TRBD2|TRBJ2-2|TRBV28
TGTGCCAGCAGCTCTACTGGGGGACTAGCGAGCACCGGGGAGCTGTTTTTT
CASSSTGGLASTGELFF
>.|.|TRBJ2-2|TRBV5-6
TGTGCCAGCAGCCAAGCCGTGGAGCTGTTTTTT
CASSQAVELFF
>few|TRBD2|TRBJ2-2|TRBV18
TGTGCCAGCTCACCATATAGCGGGGGGAACACCGGGGAGCTGTTTTTT
CASSPYSGGNTGELFF
>.|.|TRBJ2-7|TRBV7-9
TGTGCCAGCAGTTTGGAGGGTGTTAGCTCCTACGAGCAGTACTTC
CASSLEGVSSYEQYF
>.|.|TRBJ2-6|TRBV7-3
TGTGCCAGCAGCTTAACACCAGGGTCCAACGTCCTGACTTTC
CASSLTPGSNVLTF
>.|.|TRBJ1-1|TRBV7-2
TGTGCCAGCAGCTTAGGCACGGGACACCTGAACACTGAAGCTTTCTTT
CASSLGTGHLNTEAFF
>.|TRBD2|TRBJ2-5|TRBV5-8
TGTGCCAGCAGCTTGAGGACTAGCGGGGTGGAGACCCAGTACTTC
CASSLRTSGVETQYF
>.|.|TRBJ2-1|TRBV28
TGTGCCAGCAGTTTAGCGGGGCCCAATGAGCAGTTCTTC
CASSLAGPNEQFF